The 6 T cell receptor beta chains in this list originate from one sample, sequenced in a study of cytomegalovirus exposure and HLA in healthy donors. The PCR ran on 60 Vbeta and 13 Jbeta primers. Assay: immunoSEQ multiplex PCR; the TCRdb copy retains only in-frame clones and omits some. The profile shows under 200,000 clones, around 77% of them singletons. Sequencing was carried out using PBMCs. The receptors were gathered from a man aged 55 to 70 in good health and CMV-seronegative.

V gene TRBV7-9 combines with J gene TRBJ2-7; TRBD2 aligns across 7 bases. CDR1 is SEHNR and CDR2 is FQNEAQ in the germline V gene (reference sequence). CDR3 length: 12 residues. The V gene end was trimmed by 0 bases and the J gene end by 7 bases; junction bases not matched to a gene: 0. Here the CDR3 DNA reads TGTGCCAGCAGCTTAGCCGGGGGGGAGCAGTACTTC. Its translation: CASSLAGGEQYF.

The chain joins TRBV30 to TRBJ2-2, with 10 positions matching TRBD2. V dropped 1 base and J dropped 7; count of bases not matched to a gene: 3. From germline, CDR1 is GTSNPN and CDR2 SVGIG (reference sequence). The CDR3 is made up of 14 amino acids. CDR3 sequence (DNA): TGTGCCTGGAGTGCAGCGGGAGGGTTCGGGGAGCTGTTTTTT. Its translation: CAWSAAGGFGELFF.

This chain joins TRBV5-4 and TRBJ1-3, with D possibly matching TRBD1 (6 bases). Trimming removed 4 bases at V and 4 bases at J, with 18 bases between. CDR1 SGHNT and CDR2 YYREEE come from the germline V gene (reference sequence). CDR3 length: 16 residues. The CDR3 region has the DNA TGTGCCAGCAGCCCCTACGTGACAGGACGAGGAAACACCATATATTTT. Amino acid sequence: CASSPYVTGRGNTIYF.

This chain uses TRBV27 with TRBJ2-3, with 7 bases that match TRBD2. The trim removed 6 bases at V and 4 bases at J, leaving 7 bases unmatched. Per the germline V gene, CDR1 is MNHEY and CDR2 is SMNVEV (reference sequence). The CDR3 is made up of 14 amino acids. DNA for the CDR3: TGTGCCAGCAGCCTCGGCGGGGGTCCAGATACGCAGTATTTT. This encodes CASSLGGGPDTQYF.

As regards this clone: Relative to the germline gene, one junction end is altered; a read error may explain this. The gene calls are TRBV7-9 and TRBJ1-5, with D unclear. This CDR3 region has 14 residues. The germline V gene has CDR1 SEHNR and CDR2 FQNEAQ (reference sequence). CDR3 DNA: TGTGCCAGCAGCTTTGGCACAGTGAATCAGCCCCAGAATTTT. It specifies CASSFGTVNQPQNF.

This clone was seen only a few times. The rearrangement uses TRBV27 and TRBJ1-4; D gene unclear. CDR1 is MNHEY and CDR2 is SMNVEV in the germline V gene (reference sequence). The CDR3 is made up of 15 amino acids. V was trimmed by 1 base and J by 8 bases, leaving 14 bases between them. The CDR3 reads CASSLFNPGGEKLFF. CDR3 coding DNA: TGTGCCAGCAGTTTATTTAATCCCGGAGGAGAAAAACTGTTTTTT. The full variable domain, with the rest looked up from reference TRBV27 and TRBJ1-4, is EAQVTQNPRYLITVTGKKLTVTCSQNMNHEYMSWYRQDPGLGLRQIYYSMNVEVTDKGDVPEGYKVSRKEKRNFPLILESPSPNQTSLYFCASSLFNPGGEKLFFGSGTQLSVL.